This is a list of T cell receptor beta chains from one sample in a study of T cell responses to AZD1222 COVID-19 vaccine. Measured with immunoSEQ multiplex PCR; TCRdb has only the in-frame clones, and not every one. This sample yields about 69,000 clones, of which roughly 85% are seen a single time; roughly 25% belongs to the top ten. The sample was peripheral blood, taken 28 days after the second AZD1222 dose. The receptors derive from an adult who received the AZD1222 COVID-19 vaccine. CDR3s include the opening cysteine and the closing phenylalanine or tryptophan. The D gene is left open where the match is weak. Only some rows state a clone size, as once, few, many or a class for expanded clones.

clone_size: -
d_call: -
j_call: TRBJ1-2
v_call: TRBV27
cdr3_nt: TGTGCCAGCGCTTATACTGGTGTAGGAGCCTATGGCTACACCTTC
cdr3_aa: CASAYTGVGAYGYTF

clone_size: -
d_call: TRBD2
j_call: TRBJ2-3
v_call: TRBV5-8
cdr3_nt: TGTGCCAGCAGCCGAGGCGGGGGGCGACCAGATACGCAGTATTTT
cdr3_aa: CASSRGGGRPDTQYF

clone_size: many
d_call: -
j_call: TRBJ1-2
v_call: TRBV7-9
cdr3_nt: TGTGCCAGCAGCTCAACGGTCGAGGGGAACTATGGCTACACCTTC
cdr3_aa: CASSSTVEGNYGYTF

clone_size: -
d_call: -
j_call: TRBJ1-2
v_call: TRBV27
cdr3_nt: TGTGCCAGCAGTCCCCCGGGGGCCACCTTCTATGGCTACACCTTC
cdr3_aa: CASSPPGATFYGYTF

clone_size: -
d_call: -
j_call: TRBJ1-1
v_call: TRBV6-5
cdr3_nt: TGTGCCAGCGCCCCATCCTTGAACACTGAAGCTTTCTTT
cdr3_aa: CASAPSLNTEAFF

clone_size: few
d_call: -
j_call: TRBJ2-7
v_call: TRBV27
cdr3_nt: TGTGCCAGCAGTGTGGGTGCTAACTACGAGCAGTACTTC
cdr3_aa: CASSVGANYEQYF

clone_size: once
d_call: TRBD2
j_call: TRBJ2-3
v_call: TRBV14
cdr3_nt: TGTGCCAGCAGCCAAGACCCAACTAGCGGGAGAGGAGATACGCAGTATTTT
cdr3_aa: CASSQDPTSGRGDTQYF

clone_size: -
d_call: TRBD2
j_call: TRBJ2-6
v_call: TRBV7-8
cdr3_nt: TGTGCCAGCGAGGTTTCACTAGCGGAAGGCTCTGGGGCCAACGTCCTGACTTTC
cdr3_aa: CASEVSLAEGSGANVLTF

clone_size: -
d_call: TRBD2
j_call: TRBJ2-5
v_call: TRBV10-3
cdr3_nt: TGTGCCATCAGTTCGGGACTAAATATCCAAGAGACCCAGTACTTC
cdr3_aa: CAISSGLNIQETQYF

clone_size: -
d_call: -
j_call: TRBJ1-1
v_call: TRBV10-2
cdr3_nt: TGCGCCAGCAGCCTCCGGGAGCCCTCCCGTGCTGAAGCTTTCTTT
cdr3_aa: CASSLREPSRAEAFF